These 32 T cell receptor beta chains were sequenced from one sample in a study of cytomegalovirus exposure and HLA in healthy donors. PCR amplification relied on 60 Vbeta primers (plus 13 Jbeta primers). Produced via immunoSEQ multiplex PCR; TCRdb's table is partial and in-frame only. The table shows approximately 140,000 clones, with around 75% occurring only once. Sequenced input: PBMCs. These receptors originate from a man in his forties or fifties in good health and CMV-seronegative.

This sequence joins TRBV5-1 and TRBJ1-6, with D perhaps TRBD1 (5 bases). The CDR3 loop spans 14 amino acids. The germline V gene has CDR1 SGHRS and CDR2 YFSETQ. The ends were cut back, 0 bases at V and 11 bases at J, with 12 bases in the middle. The CDR3 region is CASSLGTEGTPLHF. The CDR3 DNA reads as TGCGCCAGCAGCTTGGGCACGGAGGGGACACCCCTCCACTTT.

The sample holds a few counts of this clone. The chain carries TRBV9 and TRBJ1-1; D uncertain. Between the trimmed V and J ends, which lost 0 bases and 9 bases, there was a span of 12 bases. This CDR3 comprises 13 residues. Germline lookup yields CDR1 SGDLS and CDR2 YYNGEE. The CDR3 nucleotides read TGTGCCAGCAGCGTAGAGGCAGGAGGTCAAGCTTTCTTT. Translated, it gives CASSVEAGGQAFF. Combining the CDR3 with reference TRBV9 and TRBJ1-1 gives the whole variable domain DSGVTQTPKHLITATGQRVTLRCSPRSGDLSVYWYQQSLDQGLQFLIQYYNGEERAKGNILERFSAQQFPDLHSELNLSSLELGDSALYFCASSVEAGGQAFFGQGTRLTVV.

The J gene is TRBJ1-2, the V gene TRBV29-1; 7 positions match TRBD1. The V and J ends lost 6 bases and 0 bases, in that order; junction bases with no gene match: 7. CDR1 and CDR2 from the germline V gene are SQVTM and ANQGSEA. The CDR3 has 14 residues. The CDR3 sequence: CSVRTGSANYGYTF. The CDR3, as DNA: TGCAGCGTGCGGACAGGTTCAGCTAACTATGGCTACACCTTC.

This chain joins TRBV12-2 and TRBJ1-1. TRBV12-2 is flagged as a pseudogene. CDR3 length: 16 amino acids. The CDR3 nucleotides read TGTGCAAGTCGCTTAAGGAGGTCTGGTATAGACACTGAAGCTTTCTTT. Its protein product is CASRLRRSGIDTEAFF.

The rearrangement joins TRBV5-1 to TRBJ2-1; a weak D match, TRBD1 (5 bases). Trimming stripped 4 bases from V and 0 bases from J, with 11 bases between. In germline, CDR1 is SGHRS, CDR2 YFSETQ. CDR3 length: 15 residues. CDR3: CASSKDTSSYNEQFF. CDR3 bases: TGCGCCAGCAGCAAGGACACGAGCTCCTACAATGAGCAGTTCTTC.

This clone has more than one count but fewer than ten. V gene TRBV2 combines with J gene TRBJ1-1; no clear D. V lost 8 bases and J lost 4, with 14 bases in between. Germline V lookup: CDR1 SNHLY, CDR2 FYNNEI. The CDR3 has 13 residues. The CDR3 loop reads CASGRGGSTEAFF. The CDR3 nucleotides are TGTGCCAGCGGCCGAGGAGGATCCACTGAAGCTTTCTTT.

This sequence joins TRBV11-2 and TRBJ2-7, with 8 bases fitting TRBD1. This CDR3 comprises 14 residues. Germline V gene lookup returns CDR1 SGHAT and CDR2 FQNNGV. Germline trimming cut 4 bases from V and 2 bases from J; bases unmatched to any gene: 4. The CDR3 region has the DNA TGTGCCAGCAGCTCCGGACAGGGACCCTACGAGCAGTACTTC. Its protein product is CASSSGQGPYEQYF.

The V gene is TRBV2, the J gene TRBJ2-3, with TRBD2 matching over 7 bases. Germline assignment: CDR1 SNHLY and CDR2 FYNNEI. The V gene end was trimmed by 5 bases and the J gene end by 1 base; junction bases not matched to a gene: 3. This CDR3 is built from 14 residues. This CDR3 reads CASSNLAGTDTQYF. The CDR3 nucleotides read TGTGCCAGCAGTAATCTAGCGGGCACAGATACGCAGTATTTT.

The rearrangement uses TRBV11-2 and TRBJ1-1; 8 bases are shared with TRBD1. Looked up from germline, CDR1 is SGHAT and CDR2 is FQNNGV. J gave up 6 bases and V 3 bases, and 12 bases lay outside the gene matches. This CDR3 spans 16 amino acids. Here the CDR3 reads CASSFVQGGLLPEAFF. The CDR3 coding sequence is TGTGCCAGCAGCTTTGTACAGGGGGGTCTTTTACCTGAAGCTTTCTTT.

V usage is TRBV5-8 and J usage is TRBJ2-2; tentatively, D is TRBD1 (6 bases). V lost 1 base and J lost 1, with 8 bases in between. Germline V gene lookup returns CDR1 SGHTS and CDR2 YDEGEE. The CDR3 runs 15 residues. The CDR3 coding sequence is TGTGCCAGCAGCTTGATACAGGGGAACACCGGGGAGCTGTTTTTT. This translates into CASSLIQGNTGELFF.

The V call is TRBV20-1, the J call TRBJ2-3; D is ambiguous. The CDR3 has 11 amino acids. With 5 bases removed from V and 5 bases from J, the gap between germline ends came to 8 bases. Germline-derived CDR1 and CDR2 are DFQATT and SNEGSKA (reference sequence). CDR3 residues: CSALLEDTQYF. The CDR3 DNA is TGCAGTGCTCTTTTAGAAGATACGCAGTATTTT.

This clone was seen a single time. V usage is TRBV18 and J usage is TRBJ1-1; 9 bases are a match to TRBD1. This CDR3 is 18 amino acids long. The junction had 10 bases not matched to a gene; V was cut back by 1 base and J by 1 base. Germline V CDR1 and CDR2: KGHSH, LQKENI. The CDR3 coding sequence is TGTGCCAGCTCACCACGTCTCTTACAGGGGGCGGCGAACACTGAAGCTTTCTTT. It is translated as CASSPRLLQGAANTEAFF.

The sample holds one count of this clone. The CDR3 region has the DNA TGTGCCAGCAGTGAGTTTTACAGGGGGGCACCTAATGAAAAACTGTTTTTT. Its protein product is CASSEFYRGAPNEKLFF. V gene TRBV6-1 combines with J gene TRBJ1-4, with 8 bases matching TRBD1. From germline, CDR1 is MNHNS and CDR2 SASEGT. The V gene end was trimmed by 3 bases and the J gene end by 3 bases; junction bases not matched to a gene: 9. This CDR3 is 17 amino acids long.

V usage is TRBV19 and J usage is TRBJ1-6; the D gene is possibly TRBD1 (6 bases). The CDR3 is made up of 16 amino acids. The germline gives CDR1 LNHDA, CDR2 SQIVND (reference sequence). The V and J ends lost 3 bases and 10 bases respectively, with 19 bases between them. CDR3 sequence: CASSIRQTRGYSPLHF. For the CDR3, the DNA is TGTGCCAGTAGTATCAGGCAAACCAGGGGCTACTCACCCCTCCACTTT.

Only a few counts were recorded for this clone. The V and J genes are TRBV5-1 and TRBJ1-4, with 8 bases lining up with TRBD1. Germline values: CDR1 SGHRS, CDR2 YFSETQ. V was clipped by 4 bases and J by 8 bases; unmatched bases: 7. The CDR3 has 14 residues. The CDR3 region is CASSDTGGGEKLFF. CDR3 nucleotide sequence: TGCGCCAGCAGCGATACAGGGGGTGGGGAAAAACTGTTTTTT.

The sample holds many counts of this clone. The chain carries TRBV29-1 and TRBJ2-1; TRBD2 aligns across 14 bases. Germline V lookup: CDR1 SQVTM, CDR2 ANQGSEA. The CDR3 has 14 residues. J gave up 9 bases and V 3 bases, and 4 bases lay outside the gene matches. The CDR3 sequence is CSVEGLAGEGEQFF. DNA of the CDR3: TGCAGCGTTGAGGGACTAGCGGGGGAGGGTGAGCAGTTCTTC.

The chain uses TRBV5-6 and TRBJ1-5; 10 bases map to TRBD1. Germline values: CDR1 SGHDT, CDR2 YYEEEE. The CDR3 consists of 16 residues. The J segment lost 3 bases and the V segment lost 3 bases, leaving 6 bases of the junction unmatched. This CDR3 is CASSWRTGGPNQPQHF. The CDR3 DNA follows: TGTGCCAGCAGCTGGAGGACAGGGGGACCCAATCAGCCCCAGCATTTT.

V usage is TRBV28 and J usage is TRBJ2-3; a possible D gene is TRBD2 (5 bases). The CDR3 has 15 amino acids. Germline V gene lookup returns CDR1 MDHEN and CDR2 SYDVKM. Trimming took off 3 bases at V and 1 base at J, with 11 bases between the two ends. CDR3 sequence: CASSLPGLGTDTQYF. The CDR3, as DNA: TGTGCCAGCAGTTTGCCGGGGTTGGGCACAGATACGCAGTATTTT.

This chain links TRBV18 with TRBJ1-1; 8 bases fit TRBD1. The CDR3 runs to 15 residues. V was pared by 5 bases and J by 1 base, with 6 bases of the junction left unmatched. Germline CDR1 and CDR2: KGHSH and LQKENI. In DNA, the CDR3 is TGTGCCAGCTCAGTTGGGACAGGCGCGAACACTGAAGCTTTCTTT. This encodes CASSVGTGANTEAFF.

The rearrangement uses TRBV9 and TRBJ2-1; 10 nucleotides align to TRBD2. Trimming removed 1 base from V and 9 bases from J; junction bases left unmatched: 7. The CDR3 is 15 residues long. Germline CDR1 and CDR2: SGDLS and YYNGEE. As DNA, the CDR3 is TGTGCCAGCAGCGTAACGCTAGCGGGGGAAGCTGAGCAGTTCTTC. Residues: CASSVTLAGEAEQFF.

CDR3 sequence: CAISESGGSGDTQYF. CDR3 in DNA: TGTGCCATCAGTGAGAGCGGGGGTAGTGGAGATACGCAGTATTTT. V usage is TRBV10-3 and J usage is TRBJ2-3, with TRBD2 matching over 8 bases. Germline CDR1 reads ENHRY; CDR2 reads SYGVKD. The CDR3 loop spans 15 amino acids. The V gene end was trimmed by 2 bases and the J gene end by 5 bases; junction bases not matched to a gene: 6.

The rearrangement links TRBV5-1 to TRBJ2-3, with D possibly being TRBD2 (6 bases). Germline V lookup: CDR1 SGHRS, CDR2 YFSETQ. This CDR3 spans 16 amino acids. Trimming took 1 base from V and 10 from J, leaving 22 bases between them. The CDR3 region has the DNA TGCGCCAGCAGCTTGAATTCAGGCGGGACCCCCCGAGCGCAGTATTTT. Translating gives CASSLNSGGTPRAQYF.

The chain carries TRBV7-8 and TRBJ1-2; 7 bases match TRBD1. The J segment lost 9 bases and the V segment lost 1 base, leaving 14 bases of the junction unmatched. Germline V gene data show CDR1 as SGHVS and CDR2 as FQNEAQ. The CDR3 contains 16 residues. This CDR3 is CASSLEGGGYLGSYTF. DNA for the CDR3: TGTGCCAGCAGCTTAGAAGGAGGGGGCTACCTGGGGAGCTACACCTTC.

V is TRBV7-9 and J is TRBJ2-2, with TRBD1 matching 12 bases. The CDR3 is 16 amino acids. CDR1 is SEHNR, CDR2 FQNEAQ, per germline (reference sequence). With 6 bases clipped from V and 6 bases from J, the junction kept 8 bases outside the gene matches. The CDR3 DNA reads as TGTGCCAGCAGTGATCCGGGACAGGGGGCCCCCGGGGAGCTGTTTTTT. Amino acid sequence: CASSDPGQGAPGELFF.

This clone was recorded only once. The chain recombines TRBV9 with TRBJ1-2; D ambiguous. Trimming stripped 2 bases from V and 5 bases from J, with 10 bases between. CDR1 and CDR2 from the germline V gene are SGDLS and YYNGEE. CDR3 length: 13 residues. The CDR3 region is CASSVVGTYGYTF. The CDR3 bases are TGTGCCAGCAGCGTGGTCGGTACTTATGGCTACACCTTC.

The table lists this clone with a few counts. The chain joins TRBV6-5 to TRBJ2-7, with 7 bases matching TRBD1. J lost 2 bases, V lost 7 bases, and 5 bases had no gene match. The CDR3 totals 13 residues. Germline V gene lookup returns CDR1 MNHEY and CDR2 SVGAGI. CDR3 bases: TGTGCCAGCATCGACAGGGTGGCCTACGAGCAGTACTTC. Protein: CASIDRVAYEQYF.

This clone came up a few times. The genes are TRBV6-1 and TRBJ2-4; D possibly corresponds to TRBD2 (6 bases). Germline assignment: CDR1 MNHNS and CDR2 SASEGT. V lost 7 bases, J lost 6 bases, and 19 bases lay in between. The CDR3 extends over 15 amino acids. CDR3 nucleotides: TGTGCCAGCAAACCCGGTGATAGCGGTCGAAACATTCAGTACTTC. This sequence encodes CASKPGDSGRNIQYF.

The chain is built from TRBV18 and TRBJ2-7; D unclear. Deletions cut 4 bases from V and 2 bases from J, with 9 bases between. Per the germline V gene, CDR1 is KGHSH and CDR2 is LQKENI. The CDR3 runs 13 residues. The CDR3 loop is CASSQTLAYEQYF. The CDR3 bases are TGTGCCAGCTCACAAACCCTAGCCTACGAGCAGTACTTC.

The chain has TRBV7-2 and TRBJ1-5, with D tentatively TRBD1 (6 bases). The CDR3 has 13 amino acids. CDR1 is SGHTA and CDR2 is FQGNSA in the germline V gene. V was clipped by 5 bases and J by 7 bases, with 12 bases between them. In nucleotides, the CDR3 is TGTGCCAGCAGCCCAGGGGCCAGGCAGCCCCAGCATTTT. Translation: CASSPGARQPQHF.

The chain links TRBV6-6 to TRBJ1-1, with TRBD1 as a possible D gene (6 bases). Deletions cut 7 bases from V and 5 bases from J, with 14 bases between. CDR1 MNHNY and CDR2 SVGAGI come from the germline V gene (reference sequence). The CDR3 runs to 13 residues. DNA for the CDR3: TGTGCCAGCACGACAGGTAGAGGGACTGAAGCTTTCTTT. Amino acids: CASTTGRGTEAFF.

The rearrangement links TRBV4-3 to TRBJ2-5; TRBD2 matches 11 bases. After removal of 0 bases from V and 2 bases from J, the junction contained 8 bases not matched to a gene. The CDR3 spans 18 residues. Germline lookup yields CDR1 LGHNA and CDR2 YSLEER. This CDR3 reads CASSQDHGVAGGQETQYF. CDR3 coding DNA: TGCGCCAGCAGCCAAGATCATGGGGTAGCGGGGGGGCAAGAGACCCAGTACTTC.

This chain uses TRBV29-1 with TRBJ2-7; maybe TRBD2 (6 bases). The germline gives CDR1 SQVTM, CDR2 ANQGSEA. This CDR3 region has 14 residues. V was shortened by 6 bases and J by 0 bases, with 15 bases between the two germline ends. CDR3 coding DNA: TGCAGCGTCCGTAACCGGGGGAACTCCTACGAGCAGTACTTC. Its protein is CSVRNRGNSYEQYF.